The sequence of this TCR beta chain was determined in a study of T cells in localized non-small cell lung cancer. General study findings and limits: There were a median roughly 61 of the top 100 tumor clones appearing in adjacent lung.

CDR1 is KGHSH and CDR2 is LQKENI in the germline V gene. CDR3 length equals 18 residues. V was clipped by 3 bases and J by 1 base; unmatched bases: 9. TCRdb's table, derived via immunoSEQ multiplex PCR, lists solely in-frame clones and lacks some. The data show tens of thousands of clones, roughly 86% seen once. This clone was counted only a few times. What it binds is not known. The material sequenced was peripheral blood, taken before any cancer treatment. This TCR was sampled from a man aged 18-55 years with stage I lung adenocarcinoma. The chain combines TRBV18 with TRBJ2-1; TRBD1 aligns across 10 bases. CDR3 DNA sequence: TGTGCCAGCTCACCTAGGGACAGGGGTCTGATGTCCTACAATGAGCAGTTCTTC. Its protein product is CASSPRDRGLMSYNEQFF.